Listed below are T cell receptor beta chains from one sample, sequenced in a study of T cell repertoires in cytomegalovirus infection. For these receptors, no antigen is known. TCRdb redid the calling of the reads with MiXCR, one entry per CDR3 protein. The data show some 940,000 distinct CDR3 sequences, roughly 30% seen once. The sequences come from cultured CD8+ T cells from PBMCs, collected from culture after CMV antigen stimulation. These receptors were obtained from a human donor in good health (CMV status not recorded). Some clones in this sample may be carry-over from other donors' samples. Both conserved end residues are part of each CDR3. The D gene is left open where the match is weak. Rows may omit the clone size; those that give it use once, few, many or a size class.

CDR3 protein	CDR3 DNA	D gene	clone size	V gene	J gene
CASSRQARGGEQFF	TGTGCCAGCAGCCGGCAAGCGAGGGGTGGTGAGCAGTTCTTC	NA	NA	TRBV7-9	TRBJ2-1
CTSSLNLRTGHTEAFF	TGTACCAGCAGCTTAAATCTACGGACAGGGCACACTGAAGCTTTCTTT	TRBD1	NA	TRBV7-9	TRBJ1-1
CASSLNLTNEQFF	TGTGCCAGCAGCTTAAATCTCACGAATGAGCAGTTCTTC	NA	NA	TRBV11-2	TRBJ2-1
CASTLGQGGTEAFF	TGTGCCAGTACCCTTGGGCAGGGAGGCACTGAAGCTTTCTTT	NA	NA	TRBV19	TRBJ1-1
CASSLGKAGWNEQFF	TGTGCCAGCAGTCTTGGGAAAGCGGGGTGGAATGAGCAGTTCTTC	TRBD2	NA	TRBV6-2/TRBV6-3	TRBJ2-1
CAIGLQGAREQYF	TGTGCCATCGGATTACAGGGGGCGCGCGAGCAGTACTTC	TRBD1	NA	TRBV10-3	TRBJ2-7
CASSQDLAVTYNEQFF	TGCGCCAGCAGCCAAGATCTGGCGGTTACCTACAATGAGCAGTTCTTC	NA	many	TRBV4-1	TRBJ2-1
CASSHDRPNEKLFF	TGTGCCAGCAGCCACGACAGACCTAATGAAAAACTGTTTTTT	NA	NA	TRBV5-6	TRBJ1-4
CASSQGTLDTQYF	TGCGCCAGCAGCCAAGGGACATTGGATACGCAGTATTTT	NA	NA	TRBV4-3	TRBJ2-3
CASSPQGPEAFF	TGTGCCAGCAGTCCGCAGGGACCTGAAGCTTTCTTT	NA	many	TRBV12-3/TRBV12-4	TRBJ1-1
CASSWAGGANTGELFF	TGTGCCAGCAGCTGGGCGGGGGGAGCGAACACCGGGGAGCTGTTTTTT	TRBD2	few	TRBV7-3	TRBJ2-2